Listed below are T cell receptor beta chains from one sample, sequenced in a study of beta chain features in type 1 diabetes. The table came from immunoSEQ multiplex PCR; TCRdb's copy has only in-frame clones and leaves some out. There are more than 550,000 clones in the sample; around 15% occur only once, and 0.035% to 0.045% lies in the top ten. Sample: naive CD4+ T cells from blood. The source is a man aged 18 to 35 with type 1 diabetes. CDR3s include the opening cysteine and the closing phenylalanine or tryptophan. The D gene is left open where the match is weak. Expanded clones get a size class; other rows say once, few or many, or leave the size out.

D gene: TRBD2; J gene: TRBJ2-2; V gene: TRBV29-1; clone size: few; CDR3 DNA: TGCAGCGTTGGGAAGACTAGCGGGGTCGCGAACACCGGGGAGCTGTTTTTT; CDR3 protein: CSVGKTSGVANTGELFF
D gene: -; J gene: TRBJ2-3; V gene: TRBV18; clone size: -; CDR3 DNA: TGTGCCAGCTCCCGCGGGCCAGAAAAAGATACGCAGTATTTT; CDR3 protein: CASSRGPEKDTQYF
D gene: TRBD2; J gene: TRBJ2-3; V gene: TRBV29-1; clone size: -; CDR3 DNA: TGCAGCGTTGAAGGGGGGGGAGATACGCAGTATTTT; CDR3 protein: CSVEGGGDTQYF
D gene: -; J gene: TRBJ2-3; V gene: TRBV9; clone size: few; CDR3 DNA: TGTGCCAGCAGCGTCCGGGACGGACGCACAGATACGCAGTATTTT; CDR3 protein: CASSVRDGRTDTQYF
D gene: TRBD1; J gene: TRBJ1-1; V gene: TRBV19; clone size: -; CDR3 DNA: TGTGCCAGTAGTTCCACGGACAGGGGATGGGGTGAAGCTTTCTTT; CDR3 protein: CASSSTDRGWGEAFF
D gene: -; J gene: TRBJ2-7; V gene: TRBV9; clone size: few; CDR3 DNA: TGTGCCAGCAGTTACGAGGCGACAAGTGGATACGAGCAGTACTTC; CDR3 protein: CASSYEATSGYEQYF
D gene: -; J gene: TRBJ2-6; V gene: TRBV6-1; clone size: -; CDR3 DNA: TGTGCCAGCAGGGCCCTGGAGGGGAGGGTCCTGACTTTC; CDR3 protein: CASRALEGRVLTF
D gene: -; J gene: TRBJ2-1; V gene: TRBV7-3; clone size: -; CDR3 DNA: TGTGCCAGCAGCTTACCCCCCAACAATGAGCAGTTCTTC; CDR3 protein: CASSLPPNNEQFF
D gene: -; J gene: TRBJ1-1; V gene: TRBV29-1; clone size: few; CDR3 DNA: TGCAGCGTTGAAGTGCAGGTGAACACTGAAGCTTTCTTT; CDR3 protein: CSVEVQVNTEAFF
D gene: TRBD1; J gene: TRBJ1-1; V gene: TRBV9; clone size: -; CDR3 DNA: TGTGCCAGCAGCGTTGACAGGGGAGGGGACACTGAAGCTTTCTTT; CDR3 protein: CASSVDRGGDTEAFF
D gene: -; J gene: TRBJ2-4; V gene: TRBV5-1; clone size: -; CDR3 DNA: TGCGCCAGCAGCTTGGGTCGGCAGGGGTGGAGTAGTAACATTCAGTACTTC; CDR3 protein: CASSLGRQGWSSNIQYF
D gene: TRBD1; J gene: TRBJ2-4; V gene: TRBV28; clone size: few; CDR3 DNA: TGTGCCAGCAGTGGAATCCGGGACAGAAAAACCAAAAACATTCAGTACTTC; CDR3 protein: CASSGIRDRKTKNIQYF
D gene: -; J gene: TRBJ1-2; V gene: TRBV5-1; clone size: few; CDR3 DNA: TGCGCCAGCAGCATCAGGGGCTATGGCTACACCTTC; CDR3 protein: CASSIRGYGYTF
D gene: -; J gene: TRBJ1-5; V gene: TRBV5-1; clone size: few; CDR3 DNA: TGCGCCAGCAGCCCAACCGGGTCAAAGGAGCCCCAGCATTTT; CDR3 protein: CASSPTGSKEPQHF
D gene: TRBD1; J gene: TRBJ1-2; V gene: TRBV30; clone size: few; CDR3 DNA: TGTGCCTGGAGTGGGGCCAGGGGGGTTGGCTACACCTTC; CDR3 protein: CAWSGARGVGYTF
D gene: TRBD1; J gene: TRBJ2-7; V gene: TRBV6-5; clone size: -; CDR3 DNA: TGTGCCAGCAGTTTCAAATTGGACAGGGCCGAGCAGTACTTC; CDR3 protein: CASSFKLDRAEQYF
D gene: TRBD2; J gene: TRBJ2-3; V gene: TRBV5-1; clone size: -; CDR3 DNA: TGCGCCAGCAGCTCGGGAGCGGGAGGCACAGATACGCAGTATTTT; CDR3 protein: CASSSGAGGTDTQYF
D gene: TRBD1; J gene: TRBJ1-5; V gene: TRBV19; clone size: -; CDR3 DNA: TGTGCCAGTAGTCCCCGGGACAGGGGATATCAGCCCCAGCATTTT; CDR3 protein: CASSPRDRGYQPQHF
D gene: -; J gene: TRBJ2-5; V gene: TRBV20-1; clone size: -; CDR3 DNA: TGCAGCGGGGGGCAGCAAGAGACCCAGTACTTC; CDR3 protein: CSGGQQETQYF
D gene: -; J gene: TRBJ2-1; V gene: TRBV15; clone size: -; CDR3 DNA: TGTGCCACCAGCAGAAATCCGGGCGACGGGGGTGAGCAGTTCTTC; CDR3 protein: CATSRNPGDGGEQFF
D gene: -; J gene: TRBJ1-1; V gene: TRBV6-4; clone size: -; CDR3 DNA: TGTGCCAGCAGAACACGGGCAGCGAACACTGAAGCTTTCTTT; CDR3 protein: CASRTRAANTEAFF
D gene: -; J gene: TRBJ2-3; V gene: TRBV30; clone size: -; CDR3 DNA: TGTGCCTGGAGTGTAGCCAGGAGCACAGATACGCAGTATTTT; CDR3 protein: CAWSVARSTDTQYF
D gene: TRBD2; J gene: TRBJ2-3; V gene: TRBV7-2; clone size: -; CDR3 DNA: TGTGCCAGCAGCTCAGGACTAGCGGGAGTGTCAGATACGCAGTATTTT; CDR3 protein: CASSSGLAGVSDTQYF
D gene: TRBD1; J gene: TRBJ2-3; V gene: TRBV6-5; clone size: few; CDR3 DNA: TGTGCCAGCAGCCAGACAGGGGGCGAGACAGATACGCAGTATTTT; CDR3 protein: CASSQTGGETDTQYF
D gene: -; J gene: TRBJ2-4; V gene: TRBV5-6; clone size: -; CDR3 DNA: TGTGCCAGCAGCTACCGGCTACCCAAAAACATTCAGTACTTC; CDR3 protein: CASSYRLPKNIQYF
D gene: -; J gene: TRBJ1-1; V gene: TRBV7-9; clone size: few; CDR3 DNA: TGTGCCAGCAGCCCGTCAGGACAGTGGACTGAAGCTTTCTTT; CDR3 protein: CASSPSGQWTEAFF
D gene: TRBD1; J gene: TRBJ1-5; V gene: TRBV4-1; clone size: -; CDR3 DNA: TGCGCCAGCAGCCATCCTTCAGGGGGTCCTCAGCCCCAGCATTTT; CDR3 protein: CASSHPSGGPQPQHF
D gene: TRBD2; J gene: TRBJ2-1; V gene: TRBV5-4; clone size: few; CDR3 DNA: TGTGCCAGCAGCTCCCCAACTAGCGGGGGGCTCGTTCTCAATGAGCAGTTCTTC; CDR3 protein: CASSSPTSGGLVLNEQFF
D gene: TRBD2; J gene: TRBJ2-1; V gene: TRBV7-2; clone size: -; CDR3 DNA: TGTGCCAGCAGCTTAATTTGGACCCAGCGGGACGCAGAAAACAATGAGCAGTTCTTC; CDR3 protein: CASSLIWTQRDAENNEQFF
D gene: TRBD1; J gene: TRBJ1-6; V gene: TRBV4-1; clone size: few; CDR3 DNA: TGCGCCAGCAGAGGACAGGGTAGGCCGGGTAATTCACCCCTCCACTTT; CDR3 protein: CASRGQGRPGNSPLHF
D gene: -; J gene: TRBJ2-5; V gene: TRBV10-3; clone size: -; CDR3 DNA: TGTGCCATCAGTTTCGACAGGCAAGAGACCCAGTACTTC; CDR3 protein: CAISFDRQETQYF
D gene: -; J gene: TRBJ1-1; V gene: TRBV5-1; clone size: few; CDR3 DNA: TGCGCCAGCAGCTTGGGACAGGTCCCCCCTGAAGCTTTCTTT; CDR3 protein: CASSLGQVPPEAFF
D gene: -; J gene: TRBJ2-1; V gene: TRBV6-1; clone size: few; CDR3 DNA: TGTGCCAGCAGCCGAGATTCCTACAATGAGCAGTTCTTC; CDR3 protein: CASSRDSYNEQFF
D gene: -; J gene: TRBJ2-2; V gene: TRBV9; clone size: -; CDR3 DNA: TGTGCCAGCAGCGTACTCCACCCGAACACCGGGGAGCTGTTTTTT; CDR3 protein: CASSVLHPNTGELFF
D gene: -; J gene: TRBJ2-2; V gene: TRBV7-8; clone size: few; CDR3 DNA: TGTGCCAGCAGCCTAAGACGGGACGGGGAGCTGTTTTTT; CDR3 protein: CASSLRRDGELFF
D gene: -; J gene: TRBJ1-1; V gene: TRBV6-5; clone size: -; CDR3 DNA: TGTGCCAGCAGCAAGAACACTGAAGCTTTCTTT; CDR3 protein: CASSKNTEAFF
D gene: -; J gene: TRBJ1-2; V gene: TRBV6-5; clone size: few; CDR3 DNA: TGTGCCAGCAGTTACGACGGACATGGCTACACCTTC; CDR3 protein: CASSYDGHGYTF
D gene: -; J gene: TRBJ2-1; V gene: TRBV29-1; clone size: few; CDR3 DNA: TGCAGCGTTGAAGAGCCTTCACGCGATGAGCAGTTCTTC; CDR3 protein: CSVEEPSRDEQFF
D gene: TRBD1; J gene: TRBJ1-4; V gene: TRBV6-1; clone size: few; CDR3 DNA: TGTGCCAGCAGTGAAATCTACAGGGGGCTTGAAAAACTGTTTTTT; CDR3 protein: CASSEIYRGLEKLFF
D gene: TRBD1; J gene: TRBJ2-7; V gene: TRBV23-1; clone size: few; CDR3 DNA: TGCGCCAGCAGTCACCCGAGCTGTTCACAGGGGGAAAGCTACGAGCAGTACTTC; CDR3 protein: CASSHPSCSQGESYEQYF
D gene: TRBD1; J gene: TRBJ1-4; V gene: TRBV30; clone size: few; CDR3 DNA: TGTGCCTGGAGCGCCGGACAGGGGACAACTAATGAAAAACTGTTTTTT; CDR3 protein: CAWSAGQGTTNEKLFF
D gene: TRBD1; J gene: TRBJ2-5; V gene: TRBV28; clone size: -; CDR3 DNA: TGTGCCAGCAGTTTTGCTGGGACAGGAAAAGAGACCCAGTACTTC; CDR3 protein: CASSFAGTGKETQYF
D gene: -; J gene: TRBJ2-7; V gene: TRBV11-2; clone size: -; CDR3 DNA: TGTGCCAGCGGCCAAATCCGGGGGCTTCCCTACGAGCAGTACTTC; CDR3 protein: CASGQIRGLPYEQYF
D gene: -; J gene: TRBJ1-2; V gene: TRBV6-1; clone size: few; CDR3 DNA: TGTGCCAGCAGCCTCAACACAGGGATATCTGCTGGCTACACCTTC; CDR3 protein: CASSLNTGISAGYTF
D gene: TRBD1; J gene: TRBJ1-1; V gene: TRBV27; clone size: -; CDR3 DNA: TGTGCCACCCAGGGACAGGGTAACACTGAAGCTTTCTTT; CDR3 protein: CATQGQGNTEAFF
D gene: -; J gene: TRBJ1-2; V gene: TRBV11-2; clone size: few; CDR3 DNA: TGTGCCAGCAGCTCCGGTGGCGGCTACACCTTC; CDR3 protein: CASSSGGGYTF
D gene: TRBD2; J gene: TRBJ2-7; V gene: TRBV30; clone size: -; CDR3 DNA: TGTGCCTGGAGTGTCGGAGGACTAGCGGGCTACGAGCAGTACTTC; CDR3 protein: CAWSVGGLAGYEQYF
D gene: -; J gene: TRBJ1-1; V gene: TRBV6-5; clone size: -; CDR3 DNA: TGTGCCAGCAGTTCGTCAGCGAACACTGAAGCTTTCTTT; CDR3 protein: CASSSSANTEAFF
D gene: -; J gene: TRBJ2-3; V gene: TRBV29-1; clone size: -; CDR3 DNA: TGCAGCGTTGAAGGCTCCCTAGATACGCAGTATTTT; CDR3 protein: CSVEGSLDTQYF
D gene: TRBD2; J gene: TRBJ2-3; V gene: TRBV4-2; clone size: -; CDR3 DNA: TGTGCCAGCAGCCAAGAGTTTGGACTAGCGGGAGGAGATACGCAGTATTTT; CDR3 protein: CASSQEFGLAGGDTQYF
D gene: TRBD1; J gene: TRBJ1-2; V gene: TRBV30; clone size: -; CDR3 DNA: TGTGCCTGGAGTCTATGGACAGGGGTCTATGGCTACACCTTC; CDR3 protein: CAWSLWTGVYGYTF
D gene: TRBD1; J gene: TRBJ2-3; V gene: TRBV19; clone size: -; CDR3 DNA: TGTGCCAGTAGAACCCTCGGACAGGGGGTTGGAGATACGCAGTATTTT; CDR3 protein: CASRTLGQGVGDTQYF
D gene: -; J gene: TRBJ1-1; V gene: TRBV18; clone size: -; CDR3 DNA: TGTGCCAGCTCACTAACTGCGACAGTTGAAGCTTTCTTT; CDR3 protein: CASSLTATVEAFF
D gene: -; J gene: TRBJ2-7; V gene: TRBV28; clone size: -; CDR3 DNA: TGTGCCAGCAGTTTCTCTATGGTGGGTTACGAGCAGTACTTC; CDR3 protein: CASSFSMVGYEQYF
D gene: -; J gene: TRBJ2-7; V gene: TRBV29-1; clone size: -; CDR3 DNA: TGCAGCGTGGGGGATGGGGGTCCTTACGAGCAGTACTTC; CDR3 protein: CSVGDGGPYEQYF
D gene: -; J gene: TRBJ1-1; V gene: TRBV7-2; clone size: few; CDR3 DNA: TGTGCCAGCAGCTTCCGGGGAATGAACACTGAAGCTTTCTTT; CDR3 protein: CASSFRGMNTEAFF